Listed below are T cell receptor beta chains from one sample, sequenced in a study of beta chain features in type 1 diabetes. Produced via immunoSEQ multiplex PCR; TCRdb's table is partial and in-frame only. Here the sample spans around 70,000 clones, about 50% being singletons. The sequencing input was central memory CD4+ T cells from blood. The origin of the receptors is a man aged 25 to 45 with type 1 diabetes. Both conserved end residues are part of each CDR3. Fields, in order: CDR3 length, J gene, D gene, V gene, clone size, CDR3 DNA, CDR3 protein. The D gene is left open where the match is weak. Part of the rows lack a size; the others show once, few, many or a class for expanded clones.

cdr3_length: 16
j_call: TRBJ1-1
d_call: .
v_call: TRBV5-6
clone_size: .
cdr3_nt: TGTGCCAGCAGCTTGAAAACAGAAAATACATACACTGAAGCTTTCTTT
cdr3_aa: CASSLKTENTYTEAFF

cdr3_length: 19
j_call: TRBJ2-6
d_call: TRBD1
v_call: TRBV5-1
clone_size: .
cdr3_nt: TGCGCCAGCAGCTCGCCTCGGGGACAGGGGGCCTCTGGGGCCAACGTCCTGACTTTC
cdr3_aa: CASSSPRGQGASGANVLTF

cdr3_length: 16
j_call: TRBJ2-2
d_call: TRBD2
v_call: TRBV5-1
clone_size: few
cdr3_nt: TGCGCCAGCAGCCCCTTGAGCGGGAGAAACCCCGGGGAGCTGTTTTTT
cdr3_aa: CASSPLSGRNPGELFF

cdr3_length: 14
j_call: TRBJ2-1
d_call: .
v_call: TRBV9
clone_size: .
cdr3_nt: TGTGCCAGCAGCGTAGTTACTAGCAATGGTGAGCAGTTCTTC
cdr3_aa: CASSVVTSNGEQFF

cdr3_length: 16
j_call: TRBJ2-1
d_call: TRBD1
v_call: TRBV5-4
clone_size: once
cdr3_nt: TGTGCCAGCAGCTTGAAGACCGGGACAGTGTACAATGAGCAGTTCTTC
cdr3_aa: CASSLKTGTVYNEQFF

cdr3_length: 15
j_call: TRBJ2-1
d_call: TRBD2
v_call: TRBV7-2
clone_size: few
cdr3_nt: TGTGCCAGCAGCTCGACTAGCGGGAGGGCCAGGGAGCAGTTCTTC
cdr3_aa: CASSSTSGRAREQFF

cdr3_length: 15
j_call: TRBJ1-2
d_call: .
v_call: TRBV5-1
clone_size: .
cdr3_nt: TGCGCCAGCAGCTTATCGGACCAAGGGGACTATGGCTACACCTTC
cdr3_aa: CASSLSDQGDYGYTF

cdr3_length: 14
j_call: TRBJ1-1
d_call: TRBD1
v_call: TRBV6-5
clone_size: few
cdr3_nt: TGTGCCAGCAATCGCAGGGGGAAAAGCACTGAAGCTTTCTTT
cdr3_aa: CASNRRGKSTEAFF

cdr3_length: 13
j_call: TRBJ2-5
d_call: TRBD2
v_call: TRBV30
clone_size: .
cdr3_nt: TGTGCCGGGACTGGAGTAGCGGGCGAGACCCAGTACTTC
cdr3_aa: CAGTGVAGETQYF

cdr3_length: 13
j_call: TRBJ2-5
d_call: .
v_call: TRBV5-1
clone_size: .
cdr3_nt: TGCGCCAGCAGCTTGGTGGAGGGAGAGACCCAGTACTTC
cdr3_aa: CASSLVEGETQYF

cdr3_length: 17
j_call: TRBJ2-1
d_call: TRBD2
v_call: TRBV4-2
clone_size: few
cdr3_nt: TGTGCCAGCAGCCAAGTGAGCGGGAGTGGGACCTACAATGAGCAGTTCTTC
cdr3_aa: CASSQVSGSGTYNEQFF

cdr3_length: 16
j_call: TRBJ1-1
d_call: TRBD1
v_call: TRBV2
clone_size: few
cdr3_nt: TGTGCCAGCAGTGAATATATCGGACAGGGGAACACTGAAGCTTTCTTT
cdr3_aa: CASSEYIGQGNTEAFF

cdr3_length: 14
j_call: TRBJ1-1
d_call: .
v_call: TRBV10-3
clone_size: .
cdr3_nt: TGTGCCATCAGTGAGAAAGGACAGAACACTGAAGCTTTCTTT
cdr3_aa: CAISEKGQNTEAFF

cdr3_length: 13
j_call: TRBJ1-5
d_call: TRBD1
v_call: TRBV10-2
clone_size: .
cdr3_nt: TGCGCCAGCCAAGACAGGGGGGATCAGCCCCAGCATTTT
cdr3_aa: CASQDRGDQPQHF

cdr3_length: 14
j_call: TRBJ1-2
d_call: .
v_call: TRBV28
clone_size: .
cdr3_nt: TGTGCCAGCAGCCTACCTGACAGCTCATATGGCTACACCTTC
cdr3_aa: CASSLPDSSYGYTF

cdr3_length: 13
j_call: TRBJ1-3
d_call: .
v_call: TRBV29-1
clone_size: .
cdr3_nt: TGCAGCGTTGCTGAAGGGGGTGGAAACACCATATATTTT
cdr3_aa: CSVAEGGGNTIYF

cdr3_length: 16
j_call: TRBJ2-7
d_call: .
v_call: TRBV23-1
clone_size: medium-sized
cdr3_nt: TGCGCCAGCAGTCCCAGGGGGGACTCGAAAATCTACGAGCAGTACTTC
cdr3_aa: CASSPRGDSKIYEQYF

cdr3_length: 14
j_call: TRBJ2-7
d_call: .
v_call: TRBV5-1
clone_size: .
cdr3_nt: TGCGCCAGCAGCTTGTCCGGACTACCCTACGAGCAGTACTTC
cdr3_aa: CASSLSGLPYEQYF

cdr3_length: 15
j_call: TRBJ2-2
d_call: TRBD2
v_call: TRBV2
clone_size: .
cdr3_nt: TGTGCCAGCCGGGGTCTGGCGGGAGGAGCCGGGGAGCTGTTTTTT
cdr3_aa: CASRGLAGGAGELFF

cdr3_length: 13
j_call: TRBJ2-5
d_call: .
v_call: TRBV28
clone_size: .
cdr3_nt: TGTGCCAGCAGCCTTACGGCTAGCCCGACCCAGTACTTC
cdr3_aa: CASSLTASPTQYF

cdr3_length: 18
j_call: TRBJ2-3
d_call: TRBD2
v_call: TRBV5-1
clone_size: .
cdr3_nt: TGCGCCAGCAGCCAGACAGGGCCAGCGGGAGGTCGCACAGATACGCAGTATTTT
cdr3_aa: CASSQTGPAGGRTDTQYF

cdr3_length: 17
j_call: TRBJ2-3
d_call: TRBD2
v_call: TRBV7-8
clone_size: .
cdr3_nt: TGTGCCAGCAGCTCCTCCTCGACTAGCGGCCGCACAGATACGCAGTATTTT
cdr3_aa: CASSSSSTSGRTDTQYF

cdr3_length: 14
j_call: TRBJ2-2
d_call: TRBD2
v_call: TRBV6-1
clone_size: .
cdr3_nt: TGTGCCAGCCCCGGGGGGGGTAACACCGGGGAGCTGTTTTTT
cdr3_aa: CASPGGGNTGELFF

cdr3_length: 14
j_call: TRBJ2-1
d_call: .
v_call: TRBV30
clone_size: few
cdr3_nt: TGTGCCTTCCTCGTGATGAGCTCCTACAATGAGCAGTTCTTC
cdr3_aa: CAFLVMSSYNEQFF

cdr3_length: 16
j_call: TRBJ2-2
d_call: TRBD2
v_call: TRBV29-1
clone_size: once
cdr3_nt: TGCAGCGTTGTAAGGGGCGGGAGGGCCGGGACCGGGGAGCTGTTTTTT
cdr3_aa: CSVVRGGRAGTGELFF

cdr3_length: 13
j_call: TRBJ2-5
d_call: TRBD1
v_call: TRBV10-3
clone_size: few
cdr3_nt: TGTGCCACGGCTACAGGGGTTGCGGAGACCCAGTACTTC
cdr3_aa: CATATGVAETQYF

cdr3_length: 14
j_call: TRBJ2-7
d_call: .
v_call: TRBV4-1
clone_size: .
cdr3_nt: TGCGCCAGCAGCCAAGGTCTCAGGGGGGTCGAGCAGCACTTC
cdr3_aa: CASSQGLRGVEQHF

cdr3_length: 15
j_call: TRBJ1-1
d_call: TRBD1
v_call: TRBV5-1
clone_size: .
cdr3_nt: TGCGCCAGCAGCTTGGAATTCCAGGGGGCTAATGAAGCTTTCTTT
cdr3_aa: CASSLEFQGANEAFF

cdr3_length: 19
j_call: TRBJ2-1
d_call: TRBD2
v_call: TRBV29-1
clone_size: few
cdr3_nt: TGCAGCGTTGAAGATCAAGGGACTAGCGGGATTGGGTCCTACAATGAGCAGTTCTTC
cdr3_aa: CSVEDQGTSGIGSYNEQFF

cdr3_length: 13
j_call: TRBJ1-6
d_call: .
v_call: TRBV14
clone_size: .
cdr3_nt: TGTGCCAGCAGCCAAATCCAGGATTCACCCCTCCACTTT
cdr3_aa: CASSQIQDSPLHF

cdr3_length: 15
j_call: TRBJ2-3
d_call: TRBD2
v_call: TRBV14
clone_size: .
cdr3_nt: TGTGCCAGCAGCCTGACTAGCGGTTACACAGATACGCAGTATTTT
cdr3_aa: CASSLTSGYTDTQYF

cdr3_length: 14
j_call: TRBJ1-2
d_call: TRBD1
v_call: TRBV6-1
clone_size: .
cdr3_nt: TGTGCCAGCAGTGAAGGCGGACAGGGGCAGGGCTACACCTTC
cdr3_aa: CASSEGGQGQGYTF

cdr3_length: 15
j_call: TRBJ2-5
d_call: TRBD2
v_call: TRBV19
clone_size: .
cdr3_nt: TGTGCCAGTAGTCGGACCGGGACTAGCGAGAGGACCCAGTACTTC
cdr3_aa: CASSRTGTSERTQYF

cdr3_length: 16
j_call: TRBJ2-3
d_call: TRBD2
v_call: TRBV7-2
clone_size: few
cdr3_nt: TGTGCCAGCAGCCGACTAGCGGGAATTAAATGGGATACGCAGTATTTT
cdr3_aa: CASSRLAGIKWDTQYF

cdr3_length: 14
j_call: TRBJ1-5
d_call: .
v_call: TRBV4-1
clone_size: .
cdr3_nt: TGCGCCAGCAGCCCGACAGAGATCAATCAGCCCCAGCATTTT
cdr3_aa: CASSPTEINQPQHF

cdr3_length: 16
j_call: TRBJ2-1
d_call: TRBD2
v_call: TRBV5-1
clone_size: .
cdr3_nt: TGCGCCAGCAGCACACAGACTAGCGGGGATTACAATGAGCAGTTCTTC
cdr3_aa: CASSTQTSGDYNEQFF

cdr3_length: 13
j_call: TRBJ2-3
d_call: TRBD2
v_call: TRBV10-3
clone_size: .
cdr3_nt: TGTGCCATCCAGCGGGGTAGCACAGATACGCAGTATTTT
cdr3_aa: CAIQRGSTDTQYF

cdr3_length: 13
j_call: TRBJ2-1
d_call: TRBD2
v_call: TRBV7-9
clone_size: few
cdr3_nt: TGTGCCAGCAGCGGACTAGCGGGCAATGAGCAGTTCTTC
cdr3_aa: CASSGLAGNEQFF

cdr3_length: 15
j_call: TRBJ1-4
d_call: .
v_call: TRBV6-5
clone_size: .
cdr3_nt: TGTGCCAGCAGCTACTCACCAGGGGAGAATGAAAAACTGTTTTTT
cdr3_aa: CASSYSPGENEKLFF

cdr3_length: 12
j_call: TRBJ2-1
d_call: .
v_call: TRBV25-1
clone_size: few
cdr3_nt: TGTGCCAGCGGCCCCTCCTACAATGAGCAGTTCTTC
cdr3_aa: CASGPSYNEQFF

cdr3_length: 15
j_call: TRBJ2-3
d_call: TRBD1
v_call: TRBV7-9
clone_size: few
cdr3_nt: TGTGCCAGCAGCTCTTGGACAGGTCAGGGGGATACGCAGTATTTT
cdr3_aa: CASSSWTGQGDTQYF

cdr3_length: 17
j_call: TRBJ2-1
d_call: .
v_call: TRBV5-1
clone_size: few
cdr3_nt: TGCGCCAGCAGCCCGGGCCGTCGGACAGAAAGTTACAATGAGCAGTTCTTC
cdr3_aa: CASSPGRRTESYNEQFF

cdr3_length: 13
j_call: TRBJ2-7
d_call: TRBD1
v_call: TRBV7-2
clone_size: few
cdr3_nt: TGTGCCAGCAGCCTGGACAGGGCCCGCGAGCAGTACTTC
cdr3_aa: CASSLDRAREQYF